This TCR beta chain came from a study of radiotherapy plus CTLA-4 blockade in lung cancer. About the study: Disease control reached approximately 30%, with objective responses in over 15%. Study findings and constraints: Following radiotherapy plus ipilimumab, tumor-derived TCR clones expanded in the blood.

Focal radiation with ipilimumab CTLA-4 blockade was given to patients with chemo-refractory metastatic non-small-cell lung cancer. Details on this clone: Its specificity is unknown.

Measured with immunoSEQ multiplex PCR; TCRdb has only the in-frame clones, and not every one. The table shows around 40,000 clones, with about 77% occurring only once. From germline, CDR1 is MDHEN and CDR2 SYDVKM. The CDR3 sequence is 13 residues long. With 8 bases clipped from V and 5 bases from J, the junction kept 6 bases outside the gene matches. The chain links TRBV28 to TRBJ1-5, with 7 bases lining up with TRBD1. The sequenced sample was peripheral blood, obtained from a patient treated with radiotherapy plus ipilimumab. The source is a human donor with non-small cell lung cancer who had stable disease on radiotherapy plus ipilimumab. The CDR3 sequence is CASQGGRDQPQHF. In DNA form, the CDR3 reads TGTGCCAGCCAGGGGGGCAGGGATCAGCCCCAGCATTTT. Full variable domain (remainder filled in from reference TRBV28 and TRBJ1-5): DVKVTQSSRYLVKRTGEKVFLECVQDMDHENMFWYRQDPGLGLRLIYFSYDVKMKEKGDIPEGYSVSREKKERFSLILESASTNQTSMYLCASQGGRDQPQHFGDGTRLSIL.